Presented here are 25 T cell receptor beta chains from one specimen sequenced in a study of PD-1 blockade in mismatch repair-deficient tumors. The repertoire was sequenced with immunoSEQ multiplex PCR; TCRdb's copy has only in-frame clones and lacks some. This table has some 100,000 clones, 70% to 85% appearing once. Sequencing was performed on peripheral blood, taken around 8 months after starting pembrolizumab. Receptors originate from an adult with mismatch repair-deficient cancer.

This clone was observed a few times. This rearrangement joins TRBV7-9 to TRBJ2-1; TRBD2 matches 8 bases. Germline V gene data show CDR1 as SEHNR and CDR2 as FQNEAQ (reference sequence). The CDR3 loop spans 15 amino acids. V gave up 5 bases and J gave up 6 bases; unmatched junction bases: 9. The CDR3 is CASSRSGSNANEQFF. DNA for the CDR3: TGTGCCAGCAGCCGAAGCGGGAGTAATGCCAATGAGCAGTTCTTC.

The CDR3 protein is CASSPRTAQSLDTQYF. The DNA of the CDR3 is TGTGCCAGTAGTCCCCGGACAGCACAGAGTTTAGATACGCAGTATTTT. The rearrangement joins TRBV19 to TRBJ2-3; D is perhaps TRBD1 (6 bases). Germline V gene sequence: CDR1 LNHDA, CDR2 SQIVND (reference sequence). CDR3 length equals 16 residues. Between the trimmed V and J ends, which lost 5 bases and 5 bases, there was a span of 20 bases. Using reference TRBV19 and TRBJ2-3 for the parts outside the CDR3, the full variable domain is DGGITQSPKYLFRKEGQNVTLSCEQNLNHDAMYWYRQDPGQGLRLIYYSQIVNDFQKGDIAEGYSVSREKKESFPLTVTSAQKNPTAFYLCASSPRTAQSLDTQYFGPGTRLTVL.

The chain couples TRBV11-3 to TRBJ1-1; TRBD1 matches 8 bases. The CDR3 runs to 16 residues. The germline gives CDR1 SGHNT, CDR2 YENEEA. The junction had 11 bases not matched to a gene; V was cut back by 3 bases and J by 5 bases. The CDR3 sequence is CASSLDGDRGGTEAFF. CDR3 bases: TGTGCCAGCAGCTTGGATGGCGACAGGGGAGGAACTGAAGCTTTCTTT.

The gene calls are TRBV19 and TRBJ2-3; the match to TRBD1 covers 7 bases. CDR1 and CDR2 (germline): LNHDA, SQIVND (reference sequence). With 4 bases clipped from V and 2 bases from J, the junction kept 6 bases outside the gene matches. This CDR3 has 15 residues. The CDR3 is CASSTGGQFTDTQYF. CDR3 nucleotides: TGTGCCAGTAGTACAGGGGGTCAATTCACAGATACGCAGTATTTT.

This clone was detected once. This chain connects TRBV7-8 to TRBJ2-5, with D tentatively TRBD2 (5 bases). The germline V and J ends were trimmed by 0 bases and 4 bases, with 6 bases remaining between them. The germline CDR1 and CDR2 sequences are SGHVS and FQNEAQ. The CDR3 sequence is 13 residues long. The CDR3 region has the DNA TGTGCCAGCAGCTTAGCGGGGAGAGAGACCCAGTACTTC. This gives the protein CASSLAGRETQYF.

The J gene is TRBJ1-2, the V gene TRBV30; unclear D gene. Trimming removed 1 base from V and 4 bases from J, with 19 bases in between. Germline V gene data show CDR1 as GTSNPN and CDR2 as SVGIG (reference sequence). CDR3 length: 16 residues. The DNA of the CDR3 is TGTGCCTGGAGTGCAGGATTCGACGTAGGCGGCTATGGCTACACCTTC. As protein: CAWSAGFDVGGYGYTF. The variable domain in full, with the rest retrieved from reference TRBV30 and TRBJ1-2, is SQTIHQWPATLVQPVGSPLSLECTVEGTSNPNLYWYRQAAGRGLQLLFYSVGIGQISSEVPQNLSASRPQDRQFILSSKKLLLSDSGFYLCAWSAGFDVGGYGYTFGSGTRLTVV.

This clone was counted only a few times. CDR3 DNA: TGTGCCAGCACCCAGGGCAGGGTCTACGAGCAGTACTTC. It specifies CASTQGRVYEQYF. V is TRBV6-6 and J is TRBJ2-7; weak D call: TRBD1 (5 bases). Per the germline V gene, CDR1 is MNHNY and CDR2 is SVGAGI (reference sequence). The CDR3 sequence is 13 residues long. Trimming removed 7 bases from V and 3 bases from J, with 13 bases in between.

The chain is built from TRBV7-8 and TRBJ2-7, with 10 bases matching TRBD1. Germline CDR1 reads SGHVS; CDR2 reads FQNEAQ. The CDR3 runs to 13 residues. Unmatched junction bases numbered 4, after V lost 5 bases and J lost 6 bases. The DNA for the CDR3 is TGTGCCAGCAGCGTAGGACAGGGGGGCGAGCAGTACTTC. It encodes CASSVGQGGEQYF.

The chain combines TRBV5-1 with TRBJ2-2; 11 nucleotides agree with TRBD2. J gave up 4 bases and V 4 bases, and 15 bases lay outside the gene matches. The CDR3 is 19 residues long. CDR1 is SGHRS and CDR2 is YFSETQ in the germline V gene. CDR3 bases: TGCGCCAGCAGCGCCCGGACTGTGACTAGCGGGACTGCCACCGGGGAGCTGTTTTTT. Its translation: CASSARTVTSGTATGELFF.

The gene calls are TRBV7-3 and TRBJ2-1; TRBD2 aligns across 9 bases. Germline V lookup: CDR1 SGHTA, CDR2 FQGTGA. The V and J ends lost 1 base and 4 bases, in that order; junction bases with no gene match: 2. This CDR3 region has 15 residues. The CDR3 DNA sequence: TGTGCCAGCAGCTTAATAGCGGGGGAGTACAATGAGCAGTTCTTC. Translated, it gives CASSLIAGEYNEQFF.

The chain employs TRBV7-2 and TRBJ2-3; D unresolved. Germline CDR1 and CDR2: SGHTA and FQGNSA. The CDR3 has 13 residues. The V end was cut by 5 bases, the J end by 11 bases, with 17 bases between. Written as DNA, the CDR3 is TGTGCCAGCAGCCCCCCAGCCTATGAAGGGCAGTATTTT. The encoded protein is CASSPPAYEGQYF.

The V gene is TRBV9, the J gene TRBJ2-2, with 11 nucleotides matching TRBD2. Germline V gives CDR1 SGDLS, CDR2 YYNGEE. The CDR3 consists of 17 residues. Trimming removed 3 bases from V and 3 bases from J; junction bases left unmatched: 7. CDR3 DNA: TGTGCCAGCAGCGGACCAACTAGCGGGAGTTACACCGGGGAGCTGTTTTTT. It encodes CASSGPTSGSYTGELFF.

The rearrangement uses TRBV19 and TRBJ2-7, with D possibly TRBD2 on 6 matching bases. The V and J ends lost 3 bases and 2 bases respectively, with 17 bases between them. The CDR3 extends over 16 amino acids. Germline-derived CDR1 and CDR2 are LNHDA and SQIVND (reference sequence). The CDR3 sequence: CASSMVGGITTYEQYF. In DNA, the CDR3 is TGTGCCAGTAGTATGGTCGGCGGGATAACCACCTACGAGCAGTACTTC.

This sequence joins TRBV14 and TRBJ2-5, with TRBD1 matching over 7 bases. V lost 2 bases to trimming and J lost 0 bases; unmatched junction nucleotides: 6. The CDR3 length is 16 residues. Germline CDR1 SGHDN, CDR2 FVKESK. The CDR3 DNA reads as TGTGCCAGCAGCCAAATCGGGACAGCGTACCAAGAGACCCAGTACTTC. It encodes CASSQIGTAYQETQYF. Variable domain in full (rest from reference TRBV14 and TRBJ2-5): EAGVTQFPSHSVIEKGQTVTLRCDPISGHDNLYWYRRVMGKEIKFLLHFVKESKQDESGMPNNRFLAERTGGTYSTLKVQPAELEDSGVYFCASSQIGTAYQETQYFGPGTRLLVL.

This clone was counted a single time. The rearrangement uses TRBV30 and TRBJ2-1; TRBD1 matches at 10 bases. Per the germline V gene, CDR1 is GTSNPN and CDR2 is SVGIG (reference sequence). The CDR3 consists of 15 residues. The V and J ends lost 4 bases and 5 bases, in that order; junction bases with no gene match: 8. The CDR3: CAWTLDRGQDNEQFF. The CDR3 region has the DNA TGTGCCTGGACCCTCGACAGGGGGCAGGACAATGAGCAGTTCTTC.

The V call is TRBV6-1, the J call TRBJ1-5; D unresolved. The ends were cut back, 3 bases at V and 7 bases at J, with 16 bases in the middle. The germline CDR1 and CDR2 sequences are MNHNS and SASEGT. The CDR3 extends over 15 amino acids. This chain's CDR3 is CASSESPPGDQPQHF. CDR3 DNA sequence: TGTGCCAGCAGTGAGTCACCTCCCGGCGACCAGCCCCAGCATTTT.

The CDR3 reads CASNPTAGKSGTEAFF. For the CDR3, the DNA is TGTGCCAGCAACCCCACGGCAGGGAAAAGTGGCACTGAAGCTTTCTTT. The chain carries TRBV7-9 and TRBJ1-1, with D possibly matching TRBD1 (5 bases). The ends were cut back, 7 bases at V and 4 bases at J, with 22 bases in the middle. The V gene's germline CDR1 is SEHNR and CDR2 FQNEAQ (reference sequence). This CDR3 region has 16 residues.

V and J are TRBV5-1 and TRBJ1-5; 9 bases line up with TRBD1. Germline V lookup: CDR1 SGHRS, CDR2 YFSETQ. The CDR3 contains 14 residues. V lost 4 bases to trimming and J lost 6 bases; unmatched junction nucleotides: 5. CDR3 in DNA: TGCGCCAGCAGCCTTGGGACAGGGAGTCAGCCCCAGCATTTT. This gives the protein CASSLGTGSQPQHF.

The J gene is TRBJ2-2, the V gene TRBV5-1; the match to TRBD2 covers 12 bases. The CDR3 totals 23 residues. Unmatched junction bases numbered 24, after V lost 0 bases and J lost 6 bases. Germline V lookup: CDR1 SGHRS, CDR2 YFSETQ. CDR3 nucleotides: TGCGCCAGCAGCTTGGCCTTGGACAAACGACTAGCGGGAGCTAAAGCCTCCGCCGGGGAGCTGTTTTTT. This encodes CASSLALDKRLAGAKASAGELFF. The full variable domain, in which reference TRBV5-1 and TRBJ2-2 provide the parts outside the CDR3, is KAGVTQTPRYLIKTRGQQVTLSCSPISGHRSVSWYQQTPGQGLQFLFEYFSETQRNKGNFPGRFSGRQFSNSRSEMNVSTLELGDSALYLCASSLALDKRLAGAKASAGELFFGEGSRLTVL.

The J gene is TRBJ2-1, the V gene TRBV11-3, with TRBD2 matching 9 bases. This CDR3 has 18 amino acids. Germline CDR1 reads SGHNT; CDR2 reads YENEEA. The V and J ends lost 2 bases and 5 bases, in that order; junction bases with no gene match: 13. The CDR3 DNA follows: TGTGCCAGCAGCTTATTTATATTTGGGACTAGCTACCACAATGAGCAGTTCTTC. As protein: CASSLFIFGTSYHNEQFF. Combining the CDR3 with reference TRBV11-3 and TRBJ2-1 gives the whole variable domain EAGVVQSPRYKIIEKKQPVAFWCNPISGHNTLYWYLQNLGQGPELLIRYENEEAVDDSQLPKDRFSAERLKGVDSTLKIQPAELGDSAVYLCASSLFIFGTSYHNEQFFGPGTRLTVL.

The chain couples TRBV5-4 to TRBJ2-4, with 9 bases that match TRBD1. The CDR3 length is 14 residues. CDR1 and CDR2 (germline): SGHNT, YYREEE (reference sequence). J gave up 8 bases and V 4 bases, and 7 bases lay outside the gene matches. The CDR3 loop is CASSPDRGWDIQYF. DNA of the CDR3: TGTGCCAGCAGCCCGGACAGGGGATGGGACATTCAGTACTTC.

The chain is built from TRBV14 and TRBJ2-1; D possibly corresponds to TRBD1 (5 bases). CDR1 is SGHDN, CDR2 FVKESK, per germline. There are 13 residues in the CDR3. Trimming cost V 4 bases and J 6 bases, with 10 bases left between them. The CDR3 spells CASSPTVANEQFF. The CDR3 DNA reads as TGTGCCAGCAGCCCGACAGTGGCCAATGAGCAGTTCTTC.

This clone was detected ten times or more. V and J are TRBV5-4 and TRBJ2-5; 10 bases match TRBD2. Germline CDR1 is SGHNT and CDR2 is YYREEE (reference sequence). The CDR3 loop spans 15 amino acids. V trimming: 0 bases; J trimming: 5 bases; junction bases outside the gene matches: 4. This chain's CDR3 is CASSLVLAGVETQYF. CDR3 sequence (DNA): TGTGCCAGCAGCTTGGTTCTAGCGGGAGTTGAGACCCAGTACTTC.

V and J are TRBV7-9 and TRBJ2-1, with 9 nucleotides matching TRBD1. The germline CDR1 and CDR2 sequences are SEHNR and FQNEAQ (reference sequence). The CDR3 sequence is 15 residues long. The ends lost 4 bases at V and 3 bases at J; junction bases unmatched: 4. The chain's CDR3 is CASSSATGGYNEQFF. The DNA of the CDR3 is TGTGCCAGCAGCTCCGCGACAGGGGGCTACAATGAGCAGTTCTTC.

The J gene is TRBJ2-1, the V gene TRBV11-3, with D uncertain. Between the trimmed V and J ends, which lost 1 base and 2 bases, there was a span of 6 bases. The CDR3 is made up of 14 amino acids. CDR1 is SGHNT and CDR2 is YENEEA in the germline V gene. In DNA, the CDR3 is TGTGCCAGCAGCTTAGCCAGCACCTACAATGAGCAGTTCTTC. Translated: CASSLASTYNEQFF.